Presented here are 17 T cell receptor beta chains from one specimen sequenced in a study of vaccination and CD4 T cells after COVID-19. The treatment: approximately nine-day PBMC culture with coronavirus spike peptide pools or control peptides (ViraFEST assay). Sequencing of cultured CD4+ T cell DNA used the Oncomine TCR Beta short-read assay. MiXCR was run by TCRdb on the PCR reads, yielding one entry per CDR3 protein. The sample records almost 20,000 distinct CDR3 sequences, about 50% being singletons. No antigen has been identified for these receptors. Sequenced sample: CD4+ T cells from blood, cultured in vitro. These receptor sequences come from a human donor who had recovered from COVID-19.

This clonotype was seen only once. One end of the junction varies from germline; a read error may be responsible. J is TRBJ1-2 and V is TRBV5-4; D uncertain. Germline lookup yields CDR1 SGHNT and CDR2 YYREEE (reference sequence). The CDR3 has 16 residues. In DNA form, the CDR3 reads TGCGCCAGCAGCCAAGATATAAGTAGCCCCCACTATGGCTACACCTTC. Its translation is CASSQDISSPHYGYTF.

The genes are TRBV20-1 and TRBJ1-6; D is unclear. Germline V CDR1 and CDR2: DFQATT, SNEGSKA (reference sequence). V shed 1 base and J shed 8 bases, with 15 bases lying between them. This CDR3 is built from 15 residues. The chain's CDR3 is CSARGPSPSDSPLHF. The CDR3 DNA reads TGCAGTGCTAGAGGCCCCTCGCCATCTGATTCACCCCTCCACTTT.

The DNA of the CDR3 is TGTGCCAGCAGCCCCCTTTCGGGAGGAGGCTCCTACGAGCAGTACTTC. Its translation is CASSPLSGGGSYEQYF. The genes are TRBV7-3 and TRBJ2-7; 7 bases map to TRBD2. CDR3 length: 16 residues. The V gene end was trimmed by 5 bases and the J gene end by 0 bases; junction bases not matched to a gene: 10. Germline CDR1 reads SGHTA; CDR2 reads FQGTGA.

The chain links TRBV2 to TRBJ2-3; 12 positions agree with TRBD2. The junction had 0 bases not matched to a gene; V was cut back by 4 bases and J by 4 bases. This CDR3 spans 14 amino acids. Germline loops: CDR1 SNHLY, CDR2 FYNNEI. Here the CDR3 DNA reads TGTGCCAGCAGTGGACTAGCGGGGGCAGATACGCAGTATTTT. Amino acid sequence: CASSGLAGADTQYF.

CDR3 nucleotide sequence: TGTGCCACAGTACGGAGGGGACAGAACACTGAAGCTTTCTTT. Its translation is CATVRRGQNTEAFF. The genes are TRBV19 and TRBJ1-1; TRBD1 might be the D (6 bases). CDR1 is LNHDA, CDR2 SQIVND, per germline (reference sequence). The CDR3 runs to 14 residues. The germline V and J ends were trimmed by 10 bases and 1 base, with 16 bases remaining between them.

The chain couples TRBV6-2 or TRBV6-3 to TRBJ1-5, with 7 nucleotides matching TRBD1. The CDR3 runs to 15 residues. V lost 5 bases and J lost 4; bases outside the gene matches: 8. CDR1 is MNHEY, CDR2 SVGEGT, per germline. For the CDR3, the DNA is TGTGCCAGCAGTATTCGCCGGGACAGTAATCAGCCCCAGCATTTT. This translates into CASSIRRDSNQPQHF.

V gene TRBV25-1 combines with J gene TRBJ2-3; D might be TRBD2 (6 bases). The CDR3 length is 13 residues. With 3 bases removed from V and 5 bases from J, the gap between germline ends came to 9 bases. The germline V gene encodes CDR1 MGHDK and CDR2 SYGVNS. This CDR3 is CASSEAGRDTQYF. The CDR3 nucleotides are TGTGCCAGCAGTGAGGCGGGAAGAGATACGCAGTATTTT.

The sample holds one count of this clonotype. The V gene is TRBV19, the J gene TRBJ1-5, with 8 bases fitting TRBD1. J was trimmed by 2 bases and V by 5 bases; bases with no gene match: 8. CDR1 and CDR2 from the germline V gene are LNHDA and SQIVND (reference sequence). This CDR3 has 16 residues. CDR3 sequence: CASSATGQVGNQPQHF. The CDR3 DNA reads TGTGCCAGTAGTGCCACGGGACAGGTTGGCAATCAGCCCCAGCATTTT. The full variable domain, with the rest looked up from reference TRBV19 and TRBJ1-5, is DGGITQSPKYLFRKEGQNVTLSCEQNLNHDAMYWYRQDPGQGLRLIYYSQIVNDFQKGDIAEGYSVSREKKESFPLTVTSAQKNPTAFYLCASSATGQVGNQPQHFGDGTRLSIL.

This chain connects TRBV5-8 to TRBJ1-6, with D maybe TRBD1 (6 bases). V dropped 6 bases and J dropped 14 bases, with 21 bases sitting between them. The CDR3 contains 14 residues. Germline V CDR1 and CDR2: SGHTS, YDEGEE. CDR3: CASNPWGGASALHF. The CDR3 DNA reads TGTGCCAGCAATCCATGGGGGGGGGCGTCAGCCCTCCACTTT.

The chain is built from TRBV4-1 and TRBJ2-5; D possibly corresponds to TRBD2 (6 bases). Germline V gives CDR1 MGHRA, CDR2 YSYEKL. V was pared by 1 base and J by 5 bases, with 20 bases between. The CDR3 runs to 17 residues. The CDR3 protein is CASSQVLGPVGGETQYF. As DNA, the CDR3 is TGCGCCAGCAGCCAAGTGTTAGGGCCTGTTGGGGGGGAGACCCAGTACTTC.

The chain combines TRBV20-1 with TRBJ2-3, with TRBD1 matching 12 bases. The CDR3 totals 19 residues. V gave up 1 base and J gave up 5 bases; unmatched junction bases: 16. Germline CDR1 DFQATT, CDR2 SNEGSKA (reference sequence). The CDR3 DNA reads TGCAGTGCTAGAGGCCCCCCAATGGCGGGACAGGGGGCAGGAGATACGCAGTATTTT. The encoded protein is CSARGPPMAGQGAGDTQYF.

The table lists this clonotype with a few counts. The chain is built from TRBV6-2 or TRBV6-3 and TRBJ2-7, with D perhaps matching TRBD2 (5 bases). Germline values: CDR1 MNHEY, CDR2 SVGEGT. The CDR3 consists of 13 residues. The V gene lost 5 bases and the J gene lost 0 bases, with 8 bases spanning the gap. Written as DNA, the CDR3 is TGTGCCAGCAGTGGCGGGTTCTCCTACGAGCAGTACTTC. Its protein product is CASSGGFSYEQYF.

V usage is TRBV12-3 or TRBV12-4 and J usage is TRBJ2-6, with no clear D. The CDR3 is 18 amino acids. Deletions cut 3 bases from V and 3 bases from J, with 18 bases between. DNA for the CDR3: TGTGCCAGCAGTTTGTGGCAGTCGAATTCGGTTGGGGCCAACGTCCTGACTTTC. It yields the protein CASSLWQSNSVGANVLTF.

The chain employs TRBV28 and TRBJ2-7; a possible D gene is TRBD1 (6 bases). V lost 4 bases, J lost 4 bases, and 11 bases lay in between. Germline loops: CDR1 MDHEN, CDR2 SYDVKM. This CDR3 is built from 13 residues. CDR3 sequence: CASSSQGWYEQYF. CDR3 nucleotides: TGTGCCAGCAGTTCTCAGGGGTGGTACGAGCAGTACTTC.

This clonotype was seen more than once but under ten times. The V call is TRBV7-9, the J call TRBJ1-5; 7 nucleotides match TRBD1. The V segment lost 7 bases and the J segment 0 bases; nucleotides outside the gene matches: 12. This CDR3 has 17 amino acids. Germline V CDR1 and CDR2: SEHNR, FQNEAQ (reference sequence). In nucleotides, the CDR3 is TGTGCCAGCACCAGCTATTTCGGGACAGATAGCAATCAGCCCCAGCATTTT. Its translation is CASTSYFGTDSNQPQHF.

The chain is built from TRBV20-1 and TRBJ1-3; D unclear. Trimming removed 2 bases from V and 4 bases from J, with 6 bases in between. Germline CDR1 reads DFQATT; CDR2 reads SNEGSKA (reference sequence). The CDR3 is 12 residues long. The CDR3 DNA follows: TGCAGTGCTAGAAGCCAGGGAAACACCATATATTTT. Protein sequence: CSARSQGNTIYF.

This clonotype has more than one count but fewer than ten. In DNA form, the CDR3 reads TGTGCCAGTAGTCTCCGCCGACAGGATGGCTACACCTTC. It encodes CASSLRRQDGYTF. The chain is built from TRBV19 and TRBJ1-2; D is perhaps TRBD1 (6 bases). This CDR3 is 13 amino acids long. CDR1 and CDR2 from the germline V gene are LNHDA and SQIVND (reference sequence). V lost 5 bases and J lost 6, with 13 bases in between.